This T cell receptor (beta chain) emerged from a study of beta chain features in type 1 diabetes. This clone showed up just a few times. The antigen is not known. The V and J ends lost 2 bases and 9 bases respectively, with 11 bases between them. This CDR3 spans 13 amino acids. The germline gives CDR1 SGHDN, CDR2 FVKESK. The study's findings and limits: Type 1 diabetes patients showed a moderate but significant shortening of TCRB CDR3s in all four CD4+ subsets.

The whole isolated RNA underwent reverse transcription, so sequencing captured expressed TCRB transcripts. Assay used: immunoSEQ multiplex PCR; TCRdb lists only in-frame clones, some missing. The sample lists around 300,000 clones; about 11% were seen once. This clonotype originated in a woman aged 30 to 39 in good health. The chain recombines TRBV14 with TRBJ1-3; D unclear. The sequencing sample was made of naive CD4+ T cells from blood. The CDR3 region has the DNA TGTGCCAGCAGCCAACGCGGGGAAGGCACCATATATTTT. The encoded protein is CASSQRGEGTIYF. Full variable domain (rest looked up from reference TRBV14 and TRBJ1-3): EAGVTQFPSHSVIEKGQTVTLRCDPISGHDNLYWYRRVMGKEIKFLLHFVKESKQDESGMPNNRFLAERTGGTYSTLKVQPAELEDSGVYFCASSQRGEGTIYFGEGSWLTVV.